Shown below are 21 T cell receptor beta chains from a single sample sequenced in a study of blood T cell repertoires in COVID-19. Clones were read by immunoSEQ multiplex PCR, and TCRdb kept only the in-frame ones, dropping some. The table shows roughly 280,000 clones, with roughly 87% occurring only once. Sequenced sample: peripheral blood. The receptor source for this set is a woman between 50 and 59 years old who had recovered from COVID-19.

V usage is TRBV10-3 and J usage is TRBJ1-5, with 9 positions matching TRBD1. The CDR3 consists of 16 residues. In germline, CDR1 is ENHRY, CDR2 SYGVKD. Trimming at V came to 7 bases and at J to 3 bases, leaving 10 bases not matched to a gene. CDR3 sequence reads: CAITTIRTGDNQPQHF. In DNA form, the CDR3 reads TGTGCCATCACCACCATCCGGACAGGGGACAATCAGCCCCAGCATTTT.

The chain employs TRBV6-6 and TRBJ2-3, with D unclear. Trimming removed 5 bases at V and 2 bases at J, with 17 bases between. The germline V gene encodes CDR1 MNHNY and CDR2 SVGAGI (reference sequence). This CDR3 has 16 amino acids. CDR3 region: CASSQPLTRNTDTQYF. CDR3 nucleotides: TGTGCCAGCAGTCAGCCCCTCACTCGAAACACAGATACGCAGTATTTT.

This rearrangement joins TRBV25-1 to TRBJ1-3, with D possibly matching TRBD1 (5 bases). From germline, CDR1 is MGHDK and CDR2 SYGVNS. This CDR3 has 13 residues. The ends were cut back, 11 bases at V and 2 bases at J, with 13 bases in the middle. The CDR3 region is CACRRGTGNTIYF. CDR3 sequence (DNA): TGTGCCTGCCGCCGGGGGACTGGAAACACCATATATTTT.

This clone was found a few times. Other DNA sequences in this specimen translate into the identical CDR3. This CDR3 is CASSIRTGGVNTEAFF. CDR3 in DNA: TGTGCCAGTAGTATCAGAACAGGGGGGGTGAACACTGAAGCTTTCTTT. The rearrangement uses TRBV19 and TRBJ1-1; 8 bases align to TRBD1. Germline CDR1 LNHDA, CDR2 SQIVND (reference sequence). The CDR3 has 16 residues. Losses at the gene ends were 3 bases for V and 0 bases for J; bases not matched to a gene: 6. Full variable domain (missing parts from reference TRBV19 and TRBJ1-1): DGGITQSPKYLFRKEGQNVTLSCEQNLNHDAMYWYRQDPGQGLRLIYYSQIVNDFQKGDIAEGYSVSREKKESFPLTVTSAQKNPTAFYLCASSIRTGGVNTEAFFGQGTRLTVV.

The V and J genes are TRBV12-3 or TRBV12-4 and TRBJ2-5, with 7 bases that match TRBD2. This CDR3 is built from 12 residues. Trimming cost V 8 bases and J 5 bases; bases outside gene matches: 5. The CDR3 nucleotides are TGTGCCAGCGTACGCGGGAGCGAGACCCAGTACTTC. Protein product: CASVRGSETQYF.

The chain joins TRBV7-5 to TRBJ2-2; the table's D call TRBD2 went unverified against the DNA. TRBV7-5 is reported as a pseudogene. This CDR3 is 16 amino acids long. CDR3 sequence: CAMDDRRGELTGELFF. CDR3 nucleotides: TGTGCCATGGACGACCGGCGGGGGGAGCTGACCGGGGAGCTGTTTTTT.

CDR3 sequence: CAWSVSVLRQPQHF. For the CDR3, the DNA is TGTGCCTGGAGTGTATCGGTATTACGCCAGCCCCAGCATTTT. The gene calls are TRBV30 and TRBJ1-5; D gene unclear. V gave up 0 bases and J gave up 7 bases, with 13 bases separating them. Germline lookup yields CDR1 GTSNPN and CDR2 SVGIG (reference sequence). The CDR3 is made up of 14 amino acids.

This chain connects TRBV18 to TRBJ1-6; TRBD1 agrees at 7 bases. This CDR3 comprises 17 residues. Trimming at V came to 2 bases and at J to 9 bases, leaving 13 bases not matched to a gene. Germline V CDR1 and CDR2: KGHSH, LQKENI. CDR3 loop: CASSPEFRDSTGSPLHF. The CDR3 bases are TGTGCCAGCTCACCAGAATTCCGGGACAGTACAGGTTCACCCCTCCACTTT.

The gene calls are TRBV11-2 and TRBJ2-1, with TRBD1 as a possible D gene (7 bases). The CDR3 extends over 14 amino acids. The V and J ends lost 5 bases and 9 bases respectively, with 17 bases between them. CDR1 is SGHAT and CDR2 is FQNNGV in the germline V gene. CDR3 sequence: CASSPNAGGGEQFF. The CDR3 nucleotides are TGTGCCAGCAGCCCTAATGCAGGGGGAGGTGAGCAGTTCTTC. Based on the CDR3 plus reference TRBV11-2 and TRBJ2-1, the full variable domain is EAGVAQSPRYKIIEKRQSVAFWCNPISGHATLYWYQQILGQGPKLLIQFQNNGVVDDSQLPKDRFSAERLKGVDSTLKIQPAKLEDSAVYLCASSPNAGGGEQFFGPGTRLTVL.

V usage is TRBV5-1 and J usage is TRBJ1-1; D uncertain. V gave up 4 bases and J gave up 5 bases, with 18 bases separating them. Germline values: CDR1 SGHRS, CDR2 YFSETQ. This CDR3 spans 15 amino acids. CDR3 DNA: TGCGCCAGCAGCCTGGAGGGAGGAAAGCAAACTGAAGCTTTCTTT. This sequence encodes CASSLEGGKQTEAFF.

This clone was seen only a few times. This rearrangement joins TRBV5-5 to TRBJ2-7, with D uncertain. Germline lookup yields CDR1 SGHKS and CDR2 YYEKEE (reference sequence). V lost 0 bases and J lost 3, with 10 bases in between. This CDR3 is 14 amino acids long. CDR3 DNA: TGTGCCAGCAGCTTGGCCGGTTTGAACTACGAGCAGTACTTC. This gives the protein CASSLAGLNYEQYF.

CDR3 in amino acids: CASSQGQAFF. The CDR3 DNA sequence: TGTGCCAGCAGTCAGGGGCAAGCTTTCTTT. This chain links TRBV28 with TRBJ1-1; D might be TRBD1 (6 bases). Germline V gives CDR1 MDHEN, CDR2 SYDVKM. V was shortened by 5 bases and J by 9 bases, with 7 bases between the two germline ends. The CDR3 sequence is 10 residues long.

The chain carries TRBV14 and TRBJ2-2; TRBD1 might be the D (5 bases). CDR1 and CDR2 (germline): SGHDN, FVKESK. Trimming removed 1 base from V and 4 bases from J, with 16 bases in between. The CDR3 spans 17 residues. Here the CDR3 DNA reads TGTGCCAGCAGCCAAGGGGGCAGGATACTTATCACCGGGGAGCTGTTTTTT. As protein: CASSQGGRILITGELFF.

The rearrangement uses TRBV6-5 and TRBJ2-7, with a weak D call TRBD1 (5 bases). This CDR3 region has 13 residues. CDR1 and CDR2 (germline): MNHEY, SVGAGI. The V and J ends lost 5 bases and 5 bases respectively, with 13 bases between them. The chain's CDR3 is CASSPQGIHEQYF. CDR3 coding DNA: TGTGCCAGCAGTCCGCAGGGTATACACGAGCAGTACTTC.

The J gene is TRBJ1-2, the V gene TRBV7-9; possibly TRBD1 for D (6 bases). Trimming left V 11 bases short and J 6 bases short, with 13 bases between. The CDR3 spans 11 residues. Germline CDR1 SEHNR, CDR2 FQNEAQ (reference sequence). The CDR3 nucleotides are TGTGCCTTGGGGGCTATGAATGGCTACACCTTC. Protein sequence: CALGAMNGYTF.

This clone appeared once. The chain uses TRBV7-9 and TRBJ1-1; 10 bases align to TRBD1. CDR3 length equals 16 residues. V gave up 3 bases and J gave up 4 bases; unmatched junction bases: 8. CDR1 SEHNR and CDR2 FQNEAQ come from the germline V gene (reference sequence). The CDR3 DNA reads as TGTGCCAGCAGCTTCGACAGGGGGCTAAGGCGCACTGAAGCTTTCTTT. Its protein is CASSFDRGLRRTEAFF.

The CDR3 reads CASSLAPGGGQPQHF. CDR3 DNA sequence: TGCGCCAGCAGCTTGGCCCCTGGCGGGGGTCAGCCCCAGCATTTT. This sequence joins TRBV5-1 and TRBJ1-5, with TRBD1 as a possible D gene (5 bases). V lost 0 bases and J lost 6, with 13 bases in between. Germline values: CDR1 SGHRS, CDR2 YFSETQ. The CDR3 totals 15 residues.

V is TRBV5-5 and J is TRBJ1-1; D is ambiguous. This CDR3 comprises 13 residues. Germline CDR1 SGHKS, CDR2 YYEKEE (reference sequence). Trimming cost V 4 bases and J 7 bases, with 14 bases left between them. CDR3: CASSATSAGEAFF. In DNA form, the CDR3 reads TGTGCCAGCAGCGCCACCTCGGCGGGTGAAGCTTTCTTT.

This clone was found a few times. For the CDR3, the DNA is TGTGCCAGCTCACGGGGACTCGAGCAAGAGACCCAGTACTTC. Its translation is CASSRGLEQETQYF. This chain uses TRBV18 with TRBJ2-5; tentative D call: TRBD2 (6 bases). The V and J ends lost 4 bases and 2 bases respectively, with 11 bases between them. CDR1 and CDR2 (germline): KGHSH, LQKENI. CDR3 length: 14 amino acids.

This clone appeared a single time. The chain carries TRBV30 and TRBJ1-2; D is perhaps TRBD1 (5 bases). From germline, CDR1 is GTSNPN and CDR2 SVGIG (reference sequence). The V end was cut by 3 bases, the J end by 4 bases, with 24 bases between. The CDR3 length is 17 residues. CDR3 protein: CAWSPNLGGRKLYGYTF. CDR3 bases: TGTGCCTGGAGCCCCAATCTCGGGGGAAGAAAACTCTATGGCTACACCTTC. The whole variable domain, filled in from reference TRBV30 and TRBJ1-2, reads SQTIHQWPATLVQPVGSPLSLECTVEGTSNPNLYWYRQAAGRGLQLLFYSVGIGQISSEVPQNLSASRPQDRQFILSSKKLLLSDSGFYLCAWSPNLGGRKLYGYTFGSGTRLTVV.

This chain joins TRBV7-8 and TRBJ1-1; 7 bases are shared with TRBD1. CDR3 size: 15 residues. V shed 1 base, J shed 2 bases, and the junction held 4 bases outside the gene matches. Germline CDR1 SGHVS, CDR2 FQNEAQ. The CDR3 region is CASSLVRTGNTEAFF. The CDR3 nucleotides read TGTGCCAGCAGCTTAGTTAGGACAGGCAACACTGAAGCTTTCTTT. The entire variable domain, with the rest obtained from reference TRBV7-8 and TRBJ1-1, is as follows: GAGVSQSPRYKVAKRGQDVALRCDPISGHVSLFWYQQALGQGPEFLTYFQNEAQLDKSGLPSDRFFAERPEGSVSTLKIQRTQQEDSAVYLCASSLVRTGNTEAFFGQGTRLTVV.